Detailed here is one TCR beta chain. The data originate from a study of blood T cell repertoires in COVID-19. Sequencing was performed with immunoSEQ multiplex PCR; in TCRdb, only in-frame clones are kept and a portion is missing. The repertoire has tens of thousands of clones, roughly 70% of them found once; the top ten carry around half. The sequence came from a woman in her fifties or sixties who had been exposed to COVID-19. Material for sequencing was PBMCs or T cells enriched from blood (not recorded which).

DNA for the CDR3: TGTGCCAGTAGTGGGGGACTAGTGTCGGGGGAGACCCAGTACTTC. Translated, it gives CASSGGLVSGETQYF. V usage is TRBV19 and J usage is TRBJ2-5; 8 nucleotides agree with TRBD2. The CDR3 sequence is 15 residues long. Germline V CDR1 and CDR2: LNHDA, SQIVND (reference sequence). V was pared by 5 bases and J by 5 bases, with 10 bases of the junction left unmatched. Variable domain in full (rest from reference TRBV19 and TRBJ2-5): DGGITQSPKYLFRKEGQNVTLSCEQNLNHDAMYWYRQDPGQGLRLIYYSQIVNDFQKGDIAEGYSVSREKKESFPLTVTSAQKNPTAFYLCASSGGLVSGETQYFGPGTRLLVL.